Below, 6 T cell receptor beta chains from the same sample are listed, as sequenced in a study of Graves' ophthalmopathy and Graves' hyperthyroidism. RNA transcripts were the source from which TCR beta CDR3 regions were amplified. HTBI primers served in a first-round RT-PCR, which a second-round multiplex PCR followed. TCRdb ran MiXCR on the multiplex PCR reads and lists one entry per CDR3 protein. The data show 200,000 to 250,000 distinct CDR3 sequences, about 47% seen once. Sequencing was done on a sample of peripheral blood. All receptors derive from an adult man with Graves' ophthalmopathy.

The rearrangement uses TRBV7-8 and TRBJ1-2, with D maybe TRBD1 (6 bases). Trimming removed 5 bases from V and 4 bases from J, with 14 bases in between. CDR1 SGHVS and CDR2 FQNEAQ come from the germline V gene. The CDR3 extends over 14 amino acids. In DNA, the CDR3 is TGTGCCAGCAGCCCTAACACAGGGAGCTATGGCTACACCTTC. It translates to CASSPNTGSYGYTF.

Remarks on this clonotype: A much larger clone is a single base away; this may be a read error. The rearrangement links TRBV2 to TRBJ1-6; no reliable D call. CDR1 and CDR2 from the germline V gene are SNHLY and FYNNEI. The V and J ends lost 7 bases and 9 bases respectively, with 16 bases between them. The CDR3 loop spans 14 amino acids. The CDR3 reads CASTGGQASSPLHF. The CDR3, as DNA: TGTGCCAGCACAGGTGGTCAAGCCTCTTCACCCCTCCACTTT.

The V and J genes are TRBV20-1 and TRBJ2-7; 7 positions agree with TRBD1. CDR1 is DFQATT and CDR2 is SNEGSKA in the germline V gene (reference sequence). The CDR3 contains 16 residues. V lost 1 base and J lost 6; bases outside the gene matches: 15. CDR3 sequence (DNA): TGCAGTGCTAGAGGCCCCCCTCACAGGGGTAAGGGCGAGCAGTACTTC. It specifies CSARGPPHRGKGEQYF.

DNA for the CDR3: TGTGCCAGCAGGGAGGAACGCAAGAAGCACTTT. This translates into CASREERKKHF. The rearrangement joins TRBV12-3 or TRBV12-4 to TRBJ1-6, with D uncertain. Trimming took off 6 bases at V and 19 bases at J, with 16 bases between the two ends. There are 11 residues in the CDR3.

This chain uses TRBV24-1 with TRBJ2-6; perhaps TRBD2 as D (7 bases). The CDR3 totals 16 residues. CDR1 is KGHDR and CDR2 is SFDVKD in the germline V gene. Trimming removed 2 bases from V and 3 bases from J, with 10 bases in between. In DNA form, the CDR3 reads TGTGCCACCAGTGATTCGCGGGGGCATGGGGCCAACGTCCTGACTTTC. This gives the protein CATSDSRGHGANVLTF.

This clonotype appeared a few times. The chain recombines TRBV5-1 with TRBJ1-4; perhaps TRBD1 as D (5 bases). Germline V gene sequence: CDR1 SGHRS, CDR2 YFSETQ. V was trimmed by 2 bases and J by 7 bases, leaving 15 bases between them. This CDR3 has 15 amino acids. Written as DNA, the CDR3 is TGCGCCAGCAGCTTAAATTCCAGGGAGGTTGAAAAACTGTTTTTT. It translates to CASSLNSREVEKLFF.